This T cell receptor beta chain was retrieved from a study of T-cell reconstitution after alpha-beta-depleted transplantation in children (dated by TCRdb to the mid-2010s). Turning to the overall study: Using TCR repertoire profiling, the study quantitatively followed how T-cell immune reconstitution unfolded in children after TCRalphabeta/CD19-depleted allogeneic hematopoietic cell transplantation. The paper as a whole reports these results and caveats: In some patients, high TCRbeta diversity at day 60 was attributed to recipient T cells and intrathymic progenitors that had survived conditioning. The frequencies of hyperexpanded clones fell over the following months, and after one year, T-cell counts and TCRbeta diversity were mostly attributed to newly produced T cells. The apparently early recovery of alphabetaT-cell counts about two months after transplant reportedly depended on only several hundred rapidly expanded clones that came from non-depleted graft cells.

The library was made by PCR. Sequenced on an Illumina HiSeq 2500. To normalize quantification of the TCRbeta repertoire, the TCR libraries were built with molecular barcoding that relied on unique molecular identifiers. TCRdb ran its own pipeline on the public reads, namely fastp trimming at Q25 and MiXCR clone calling, and kept in-frame beta chains. Duplicate CDR3 protein sequences are folded into a single record with the most common DNA and genes. The sample includes some 550,000 distinct CDR3 sequences, with roughly 24% observed a single time. The ten largest clones add up to less than 15% of the sample. As regards this clonotype: The specificity of this receptor is unknown. Base qualities are not provided; no much larger clone lies one nucleotide away.

The treatment or condition label, as the study defines it: allogeneic hematopoietic cell transplantation with graft depleted of TCRalphabeta T cells and CD19 B cells. The transplant recipients were children given TCRalphabeta/CD19-depleted allogeneic hematopoietic cell grafts. V loses 8 bases, J loses 5 bases, and the germline ends lie 15 bases apart. The CDR3 numbers 13 residues from cysteine through phenylalanine. CDR3 DNA is the only sequence kept; it has 39 bases, read in frame from the first base. Reading the germline V gene gives CDR1 MNHNS and CDR2 SASEGT. Recombination joined TRBV6-1 with TRBJ1-1; no D gene is confidently identified. Sample: PBMCs, mostly from graft donor cells, taken 360 days after TCRalphabeta/CD19-depleted stem cell transplant. This receptor was obtained from a boy younger than two who had a stem cell transplant for acute myeloid leukemia, so the T cells may come from the graft donor. The base sequence is TGTGCCAGCGAAGGGTTGTATGAAACTGAAGCTTTCTTT. Its product reads: CASEGLYETEAFF.